The subject of this entry is one TCR beta chain. The target antigen is unknown. The data derive from a study of T cell responses to AZD1222 COVID-19 vaccine. The V gene lost 7 bases and the J gene lost 1 base, with 7 bases spanning the gap. Looked up from germline, CDR1 is SQVTM and CDR2 is ANQGSEA. This CDR3 region has 11 residues. The table came from immunoSEQ multiplex PCR; TCRdb's copy has only in-frame clones and leaves some out. Among about 140,000 clones listed, over 85% were seen once. The study's findings and limits: Spike-specific TCR breadth and depth rose after two AZD1222 doses. Baseline antibody screening turned up just six or seven seropositive AZD1222 recipients.

The genes are TRBV29-1 and TRBJ1-1; no firm D call. The receptor comes from an adult in good health. The specimen comprised peripheral blood, sampled on day 0 of AZD1222 vaccination. The CDR3 bases are TGCAGCGCCCGAGGGAACACTGAAGCTTTCTTT. Amino acid sequence: CSARGNTEAFF.